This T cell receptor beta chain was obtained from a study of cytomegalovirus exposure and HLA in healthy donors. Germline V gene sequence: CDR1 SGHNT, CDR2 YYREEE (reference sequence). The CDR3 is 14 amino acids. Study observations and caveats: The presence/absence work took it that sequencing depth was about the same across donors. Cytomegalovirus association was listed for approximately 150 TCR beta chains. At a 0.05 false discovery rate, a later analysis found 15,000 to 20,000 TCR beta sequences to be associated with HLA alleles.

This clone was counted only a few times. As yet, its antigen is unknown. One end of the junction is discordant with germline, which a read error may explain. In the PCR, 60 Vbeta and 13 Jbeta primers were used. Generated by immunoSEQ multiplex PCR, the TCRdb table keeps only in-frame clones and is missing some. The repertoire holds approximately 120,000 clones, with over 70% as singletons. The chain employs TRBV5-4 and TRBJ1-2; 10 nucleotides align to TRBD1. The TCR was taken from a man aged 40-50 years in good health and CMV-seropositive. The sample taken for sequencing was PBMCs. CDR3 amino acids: CASSLGPDRGTLLF. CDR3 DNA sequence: TGTGCCAGCAGCTTGGGCCCGGACAGGGGGACCCTACTCTTC.